This passage covers 27 T cell receptor beta chains from one sample sequenced in a study of vaccination effects on CD4 cells after COVID-19. The authors isolated CD4+ T cells after around 11 days of culture. Everyone in the study got two shots of either the BNT162b2 or mRNA-1273 vaccine. This table comes from immunoSEQ multiplex PCR, and its TCRdb copy is limited to in-frame clones, with some not included. The sample has around 50,000 clones; around 70% are singletons. Their target antigens are unknown. This material consisted of CD4+ T cells from PBMCs cultured without peptide, taken after COVID-19 vaccination. Receptors were obtained from a human donor who received a COVID-19 vaccine.

The chain has TRBV10-2 and TRBJ1-5; TRBD1 matches 10 bases. Germline-derived CDR1 and CDR2 are WSHSY and SAAADI. V trimming: 2 bases; J trimming: 7 bases; junction bases outside the gene matches: 8. The CDR3 loop spans 16 amino acids. In DNA, the CDR3 is TGCGCCAGCAGTGAGGGGGGACAGGGGATTAGGCAGCCCCAGCATTTT. It encodes CASSEGGQGIRQPQHF.

This clone has a handful of counts. This chain connects TRBV7-8 to TRBJ1-6; tentative D call: TRBD1 (5 bases). Germline lookup yields CDR1 SGHVS and CDR2 FQNEAQ. This CDR3 has 16 residues. The V end was cut by 7 bases, the J end by 0 bases, with 13 bases between. The CDR3 DNA reads as TGTGCCAGCACCACGCGAGACAGCTCCTATAATTCACCCCTCCACTTT. The encoded protein is CASTTRDSSYNSPLHF.

The chain's CDR3 is CASSYSSGTDTQYF. As DNA, the CDR3 is TGTGCCAGCAGTTACTCGTCGGGGACAGATACGCAGTATTTT. The chain couples TRBV6-5 to TRBJ2-3; TRBD2 might be the D (5 bases). The CDR3 spans 14 residues. CDR1 is MNHEY, CDR2 SVGAGI, per germline. V shed 0 bases and J shed 3 bases, with 7 bases lying between them.

The chain's CDR3 is CASSLQQTFYGYTF. The DNA for the CDR3 is TGTGCCAGCAGCTTGCAACAGACTTTCTATGGCTACACCTTC. The chain recombines TRBV7-2 with TRBJ1-2; no firm D call. The CDR3 covers 14 residues. Germline values: CDR1 SGHTA, CDR2 FQGNSA. Between the trimmed V and J ends, which lost 3 bases and 4 bases, there was a span of 12 bases.

V and J are TRBV5-1 and TRBJ1-3; no reliable D call. V gave up 0 bases and J gave up 1 base, with 8 bases separating them. The CDR3 runs 15 residues. The germline gives CDR1 SGHRS, CDR2 YFSETQ. The DNA for the CDR3 is TGCGCCAGCAGCTTGGCAGCGGGTTCTGGAAACACCATATATTTT. This translates into CASSLAAGSGNTIYF.

The rearrangement links TRBV7-8 to TRBJ1-6; D call uncertain. This CDR3 is 15 amino acids long. Trimming removed 5 bases at V and 3 bases at J, with 11 bases between. CDR1 is SGHVS and CDR2 is FQNEAQ in the germline V gene. CDR3 sequence reads: CASSGWTDYNSPLHF. The CDR3 region has the DNA TGTGCCAGCAGCGGATGGACGGACTATAATTCACCCCTCCACTTT.

This chain uses TRBV4-1 with TRBJ2-3, with D perhaps matching TRBD1 or TRBD2 (5 bases each). The germline V and J ends were trimmed by 0 bases and 5 bases, with 15 bases remaining between them. The CDR3 consists of 16 residues. Germline V gene data show CDR1 as MGHRA and CDR2 as YSYEKL. The CDR3: CASSQDLGDLGDTQYF. CDR3 DNA sequence: TGCGCCAGCAGCCAAGATCTGGGGGATTTGGGAGATACGCAGTATTTT.

Only a few counts were recorded for this clone. The chain couples TRBV5-1 to TRBJ2-1; 15 bases line up with TRBD2. V shed 4 bases, J shed 10 bases, and the junction held 21 bases outside the gene matches. The CDR3 totals 20 residues. The germline V gene has CDR1 SGHRS and CDR2 YFSETQ. CDR3 protein: CASSTGLAGGTIGFPEEQFF. CDR3 in DNA: TGCGCCAGCAGCACGGGACTAGCGGGAGGAACCATCGGATTTCCAGAAGAGCAGTTCTTC.

The rearrangement joins TRBV7-2 to TRBJ2-1, with a tentative D call TRBD1 (6 bases). The CDR3 loop spans 14 amino acids. The V end was cut by 6 bases, the J end by 7 bases, with 16 bases between. Per the germline V gene, CDR1 is SGHTA and CDR2 is FQGNSA. The CDR3 protein is CASSRTDKENEQFF. CDR3 nucleotide sequence: TGTGCCAGCAGTCGGACAGATAAGGAAAATGAGCAGTTCTTC.

This clone was seen a handful of times. The V gene is TRBV18, the J gene TRBJ1-4; no definite D call. The germline CDR1 and CDR2 sequences are KGHSH and LQKENI. The CDR3 contains 15 residues. Trimming cost V 2 bases and J 10 bases, with 17 bases left between them. The DNA for the CDR3 is TGTGCCAGCTCACCAGAAGGCACACAAAGTGCAAAACTGTTTTTT. Protein product: CASSPEGTQSAKLFF.

This chain links TRBV18 with TRBJ2-1, with D tentatively TRBD2 (5 bases). V lost 3 bases to trimming and J lost 5 bases, with 14 bases between them. Germline CDR1 reads KGHSH; CDR2 reads LQKENI. The CDR3 loop spans 15 amino acids. The CDR3, as DNA: TGTGCCAGCTCACCGTCGCCCCTGACTAACAATGAGCAGTTCTTC. It specifies CASSPSPLTNNEQFF.

This clone was seen only once. The chain combines TRBV11-2 with TRBJ2-1; 8 positions agree with TRBD2. CDR3 size: 14 residues. Trimming removed 8 bases from V and 7 bases from J; junction bases left unmatched: 10. The V gene's germline CDR1 is SGHAT and CDR2 FQNNGV. The CDR3 nucleotides are TGTGCCAGCGCGGCCCAGCGGGAGTTAAATGAGCAGTTCTTC. It yields the protein CASAAQRELNEQFF.

This clone has only a few counts. Other nucleotide sequences in the sample specify the same CDR3. This chain joins TRBV7-2 and TRBJ2-5; maybe TRBD2 (5 bases). This CDR3 region has 13 residues. V shed 3 bases and J shed 4 bases, with 9 bases lying between them. CDR1 SGHTA and CDR2 FQGNSA come from the germline V gene. CDR3 sequence (DNA): TGTGCCAGCAGCTTTGCGGGCGGAGAGACCCAGTACTTC. Encoded protein: CASSFAGGETQYF.

The chain combines TRBV6-2 or TRBV6-3 with TRBJ2-3, with D perhaps TRBD2 (6 bases). The CDR3 length is 17 residues. V gave up 0 bases and J gave up 1 base, with 14 bases separating them. Per germline, CDR1 MNHEY and CDR2 SVGEGT. This chain's CDR3 is CASSYSNPGSGTDTQYF. The CDR3 DNA follows: TGTGCCAGCAGTTACTCTAACCCCGGGAGCGGCACAGATACGCAGTATTTT.

This clone was counted only a few times. CDR3 DNA: TGTGCCAGCAGCCGGGAGGCAGACAGCTCTGGAAACACCATATATTTT. The encoded protein is CASSREADSSGNTIYF. The chain couples TRBV4-2 to TRBJ1-3, with D possibly TRBD1 on 5 matching bases. The CDR3 has 16 amino acids. Trimming shortened V by 4 bases and J by 0 bases, and 13 bases separated the two germline ends. Per germline, CDR1 LGHNA and CDR2 YNFKEQ.

The gene calls are TRBV6-4 and TRBJ1-5, with TRBD1 matching 7 bases. The length of the CDR3 is 17 residues. Losses at the gene ends were 4 bases for V and 2 bases for J; bases not matched to a gene: 11. Germline CDR1 is MRHNA and CDR2 is SNTAGT. CDR3 bases: TGTGCCAGCAGTGCCCTCACCGACAGGGCGGGCAATCAGCCCCAGCATTTT. This encodes CASSALTDRAGNQPQHF.

The chain carries TRBV4-1 and TRBJ2-5; a weak D match, TRBD1 (5 bases). V lost 4 bases and J lost 4, with 16 bases in between. The germline V gene has CDR1 MGHRA and CDR2 YSYEKL. The CDR3 length is 15 residues. Here the CDR3 DNA reads TGCGCCAGCAGCCCCCAGGGAACGCTAGGAGAGACCCAGTACTTC. It translates to CASSPQGTLGETQYF.

This chain connects TRBV10-3 to TRBJ1-5, with D unresolved. The CDR3 is made up of 14 amino acids. Germline V gene lookup returns CDR1 ENHRY and CDR2 SYGVKD. Trimming took 0 bases from V and 3 from J, leaving 6 bases between them. The CDR3 sequence: CAISESEVNQPQHF. CDR3 DNA: TGTGCCATCAGTGAGTCGGAAGTCAATCAGCCCCAGCATTTT.

The rearrangement links TRBV19 to TRBJ2-1; 7 bases agree with TRBD2. CDR1 is LNHDA and CDR2 is SQIVND in the germline V gene (reference sequence). The CDR3 runs to 15 residues. V was clipped by 6 bases and J by 4 bases; unmatched bases: 9. CDR3 sequence: CASSPPSGVYNEQFF. The DNA of the CDR3 is TGTGCCAGTAGCCCCCCCAGCGGGGTGTACAATGAGCAGTTCTTC.

The chain couples TRBV4-1 to TRBJ1-4, with TRBD1 matching 7 bases. Germline V lookup: CDR1 MGHRA, CDR2 YSYEKL. The CDR3 runs to 18 residues. Trimming cost V 3 bases and J 0 bases; bases outside gene matches: 10. This CDR3 is CASSQRSTGVSTNEKLFF. The CDR3, as DNA: TGCGCCAGCAGCCAGCGGAGTACAGGGGTTTCAACTAATGAAAAACTGTTTTTT.

CDR3 protein: CASSVASGSSNEQFF. CDR3 coding DNA: TGTGCCAGCAGCGTAGCTAGCGGGAGTTCCAATGAGCAGTTCTTC. The chain uses TRBV9 and TRBJ2-1; 10 nucleotides line up with TRBD2. Germline lookup yields CDR1 SGDLS and CDR2 YYNGEE. With 0 bases clipped from V and 6 bases from J, the junction kept 3 bases outside the gene matches. This CDR3 has 15 residues.

This clone was seen more than once but under ten times. In DNA form, the CDR3 reads TGTGCCAGCAGCTTAGACCCGGGGCGTGAGCAGTTCTTC. Its translation: CASSLDPGREQFF. This chain links TRBV7-2 with TRBJ2-1; D tentatively reads TRBD1 or TRBD2 (5 bases each). Germline CDR1 SGHTA, CDR2 FQGNSA. The CDR3 extends over 13 amino acids. V lost 1 base, J lost 9 bases, and 10 bases lay in between.

This clone was counted between two and nine times. The CDR3 DNA follows: TGTGCTAGTGGTTTGAAAAATTCACCCCTCCACTTT. Its translation is CASGLKNSPLHF. The genes are TRBV12-5 and TRBJ1-6; no firm D call. Trimming removed 2 bases from V and 7 bases from J, with 3 bases in between. Per germline, CDR1 LGHNT and CDR2 FRNRAP. The CDR3 runs to 12 residues.

A single count supports this clone. V usage is TRBV20-1 and J usage is TRBJ2-1; unclear D gene. The CDR3 is 10 residues long. The V and J ends lost 5 bases and 2 bases respectively, with 1 base between them. Germline V gene data show CDR1 as DFQATT and CDR2 as SNEGSKA (reference sequence). The CDR3 DNA follows: TGCAGTGCTGCCTACAATGAGCAGTTCTTC. It specifies CSAAYNEQFF.

The chain recombines TRBV18 with TRBJ2-2; tentative D call: TRBD1 (6 bases). CDR3 size: 16 residues. CDR1 is KGHSH and CDR2 is LQKENI in the germline V gene. Trimming removed 2 bases at V and 5 bases at J, with 15 bases between. The CDR3, as DNA: TGTGCCAGCTCACCAAGGTCACAGGGCTCTACCGGGGAGCTGTTTTTT. This sequence encodes CASSPRSQGSTGELFF.

In DNA form, the CDR3 reads TGTGCCAGCAGTGACCGGGGGGGAACAGATACGCAGTATTTT. Amino acid sequence: CASSDRGGTDTQYF. The V call is TRBV6-4, the J call TRBJ2-3; 8 bases fit TRBD2. The CDR3 has 14 residues. Germline trimming cut 2 bases from V and 3 bases from J; bases unmatched to any gene: 1. CDR1 and CDR2 (germline): MRHNA, SNTAGT.

The chain recombines TRBV14 with TRBJ1-6; 9 positions agree with TRBD1. In germline, CDR1 is SGHDN, CDR2 FVKESK. The CDR3 runs to 14 residues. V shed 1 base and J 9 bases; nucleotides not matched to a gene: 1. CDR3 DNA sequence: TGTGCCAGCAGCCAAGGACAGGGGGTTTCACCCCTCCACTTT. Amino acids: CASSQGQGVSPLHF. The variable domain in full, completed from reference TRBV14 and TRBJ1-6, reads EAGVTQFPSHSVIEKGQTVTLRCDPISGHDNLYWYRRVMGKEIKFLLHFVKESKQDESGMPNNRFLAERTGGTYSTLKVQPAELEDSGVYFCASSQGQGVSPLHFGNGTRLTVT.